Below, 10 T cell receptor beta chains from the same sample are listed, as sequenced in a study of blood T cell repertoires in COVID-19. Repertoires were generated with immunoSEQ multiplex PCR, while TCRdb's copy carries only in-frame clones and drops some. The data contain 150,000 or so clones, 70% to 90% of them singletons. The source material was peripheral blood. The receptors were sampled from a woman aged 55 to 70 with acute or convalescent COVID-19.

In this sample, this clone turned up once. V is TRBV4-3 and J is TRBJ2-7; 9 nucleotides agree with TRBD1. Germline CDR1 is LGHNA and CDR2 is YSLEER. There are 14 residues in the CDR3. V lost 4 bases to trimming and J lost 5 bases; unmatched junction nucleotides: 6. The CDR3: CASSPGTGLNEQYF. CDR3 bases: TGCGCCAGCAGCCCCGGGACAGGGCTCAACGAGCAGTACTTC.

V and J are TRBV10-2 and TRBJ1-4, with 9 bases identical to TRBD1. This CDR3 spans 14 amino acids. Looked up from germline, CDR1 is WSHSY and CDR2 is SAAADI. The junction had 1 base not matched to a gene; V was cut back by 3 bases and J by 5 bases. CDR3 amino acids: CASSDGTGNEKLFF. DNA for the CDR3: TGCGCCAGCAGTGACGGGACAGGGAATGAAAAACTGTTTTTT.

This chain connects TRBV7-2 to TRBJ2-5; the D gene is possibly TRBD1 (6 bases). The V and J ends lost 1 base and 5 bases respectively, with 8 bases between them. The CDR3 runs to 13 residues. CDR1 is SGHTA, CDR2 FQGNSA, per germline. The CDR3 reads CASSLDREETQYF. The CDR3 coding sequence is TGTGCCAGCAGCTTAGACAGGGAGGAGACCCAGTACTTC.

The chain carries TRBV28 and TRBJ1-1; 10 nucleotides agree with TRBD1. CDR3 length equals 14 residues. Germline V gene lookup returns CDR1 MDHEN and CDR2 SYDVKM. The V and J ends lost 4 bases and 3 bases, in that order; junction bases with no gene match: 2. The CDR3 here is CASSSGTGDTEAFF. The CDR3 DNA reads TGTGCCAGCAGTTCCGGGACAGGGGACACTGAAGCTTTCTTT.

The rearrangement uses TRBV4-2 and TRBJ1-2; D perhaps matches TRBD1 (5 bases). V was pared by 0 bases and J by 14 bases, with 16 bases between. The CDR3 is 13 amino acids. In germline, CDR1 is LGHNA, CDR2 YNFKEQ. CDR3 amino acids: CASSQDPDSPATF. CDR3 sequence (DNA): TGTGCCAGCAGCCAAGATCCCGACAGCCCAGCTACCTTC.

This chain joins TRBV9 and TRBJ1-4; D possibly corresponds to TRBD1 (5 bases). The germline V gene encodes CDR1 SGDLS and CDR2 YYNGEE. V lost 0 bases and J 8 bases, leaving 14 bases between the germline ends. This CDR3 is 15 amino acids long. CDR3 loop: CASSVEGRVWEKLFF. CDR3 sequence (DNA): TGTGCCAGCAGCGTAGAAGGCAGGGTGTGGGAAAAACTGTTTTTT.

A word on this clone: The junction shows a germline mismatch at one end, possibly a read error. CDR3 DNA sequence: TGTGCCAGCAGTGTCCAGGGGGCAAAGAGGGCCTTC. This translates into CASSVQGAKRAF. This chain joins TRBV2 and TRBJ1-2; 8 bases are a match to TRBD1. This CDR3 is built from 12 residues. Germline V gene data show CDR1 as SNHLY and CDR2 as FYNNEI.

The chain is built from TRBV7-2 and TRBJ1-2; D is uncertain. The CDR3 contains 14 residues. The V gene lost 1 base and the J gene lost 4 bases, with 10 bases spanning the gap. CDR1 and CDR2 (germline): SGHTA, FQGNSA. The CDR3 protein is CASSLEREGYGYTF. In nucleotides, the CDR3 is TGTGCCAGCAGCTTAGAGAGGGAAGGCTATGGCTACACCTTC.

The table lists this clone with a count of one. V gene TRBV14 combines with J gene TRBJ1-3, with no clear D. V gave up 2 bases and J gave up 1 base, with 6 bases separating them. Germline V lookup: CDR1 SGHDN, CDR2 FVKESK. CDR3 length: 14 amino acids. Here the CDR3 reads CASSQRGSGNTIYF. The CDR3 coding sequence is TGTGCCAGCAGCCAAAGAGGGTCTGGAAACACCATATATTTT.

A single count supports this clone. The chain has TRBV7-6 and TRBJ2-3; D perhaps matches TRBD2 (7 bases). V shed 1 base and J shed 3 bases, with 14 bases lying between them. CDR3 size: 16 residues. Germline CDR1 is SGHVS and CDR2 is FNYEAQ. The CDR3 protein is CASSLDGGAETDTQYF. In DNA form, the CDR3 reads TGTGCCAGCAGCTTAGATGGGGGGGCAGAGACAGATACGCAGTATTTT.